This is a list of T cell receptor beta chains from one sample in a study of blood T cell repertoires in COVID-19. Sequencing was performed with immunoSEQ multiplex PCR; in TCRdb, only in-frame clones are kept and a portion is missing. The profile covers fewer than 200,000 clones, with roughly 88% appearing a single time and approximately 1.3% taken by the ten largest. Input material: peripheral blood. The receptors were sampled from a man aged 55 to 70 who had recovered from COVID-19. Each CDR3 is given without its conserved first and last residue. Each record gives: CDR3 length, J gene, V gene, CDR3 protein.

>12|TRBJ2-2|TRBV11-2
ASSGQGAAGELF
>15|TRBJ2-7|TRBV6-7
ASSYKASGGPFYEQY
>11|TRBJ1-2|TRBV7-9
ASSVRDRDGYT
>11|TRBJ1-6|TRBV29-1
SVRGTGDSPLH
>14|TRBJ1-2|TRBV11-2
ASSYQGARSPYGYT
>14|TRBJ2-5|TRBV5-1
ASSTPRDRESGTQY
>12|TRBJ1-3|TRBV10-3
AISGAGSGNTIY
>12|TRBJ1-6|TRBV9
ASSVGENNSPLH
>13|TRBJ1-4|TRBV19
ASSGYRGRDEKLF
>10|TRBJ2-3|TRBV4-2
ATQGGADTQY
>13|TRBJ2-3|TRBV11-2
ASSLLGLEVDTQY
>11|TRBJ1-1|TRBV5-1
ASSLTKNTEAF
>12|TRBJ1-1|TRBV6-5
ASSTGTGDTEAF
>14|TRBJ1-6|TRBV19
ASSPRLPRYNSPLH
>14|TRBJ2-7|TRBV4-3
ASSQDSGGSSYEQY
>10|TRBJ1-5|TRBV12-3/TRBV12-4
ASREQGQPQH
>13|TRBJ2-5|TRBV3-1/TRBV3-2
ASSHRLDFGETQY
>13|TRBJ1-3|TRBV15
ATSRDRGHGNTIY
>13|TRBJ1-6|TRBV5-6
ASSPGTGVNSPLH
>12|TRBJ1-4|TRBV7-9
ASREGQGKEKLF
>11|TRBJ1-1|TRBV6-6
ASSYYRGDSAF
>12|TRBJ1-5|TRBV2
ASSETDRNQPQH
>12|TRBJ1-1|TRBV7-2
ASSLQGGETEAF
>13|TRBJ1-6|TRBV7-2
ASSLQAGADSPLH
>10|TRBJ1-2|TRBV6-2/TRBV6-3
ASSKGDYGYT
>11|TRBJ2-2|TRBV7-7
ASSFAQPGELF
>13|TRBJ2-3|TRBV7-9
ASSLGWAPTDTQY
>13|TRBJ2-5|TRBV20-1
SASRGDRLGETQY
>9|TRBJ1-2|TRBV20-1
SAGTGRGYT
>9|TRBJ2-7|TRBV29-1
SVDDSFEQY
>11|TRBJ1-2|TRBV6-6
ASRTSGAYGYT
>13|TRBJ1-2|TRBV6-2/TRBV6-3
ASSAAGQPNYGYT
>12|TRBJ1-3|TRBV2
ASSQQGTRNTIY
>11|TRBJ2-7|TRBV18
ASSLTTSREQY
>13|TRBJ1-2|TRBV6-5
ASSPDSPGRYGYT
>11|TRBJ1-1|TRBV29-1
SVEQGGARSAF
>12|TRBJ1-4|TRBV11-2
ASSYSQGTEKLF
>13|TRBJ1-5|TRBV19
ASSIDRGLVQPQH
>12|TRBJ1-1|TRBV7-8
ASSPSTAGAEAF
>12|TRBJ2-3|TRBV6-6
ASRWGVSTDTQY
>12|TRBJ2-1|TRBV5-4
ASSEPQGVDEQF
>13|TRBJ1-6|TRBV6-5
ASRGQQGARSPLH
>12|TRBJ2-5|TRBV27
ASSRGGGEETQY
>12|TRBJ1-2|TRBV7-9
ASSLAGTGDGYT
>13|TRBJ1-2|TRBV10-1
ASSEGRSALRGYT
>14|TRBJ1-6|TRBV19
ASSATRQRHNSPLH
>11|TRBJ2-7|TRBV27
ASMQGRSYEQY
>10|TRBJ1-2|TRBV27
ASSFRGYGYT
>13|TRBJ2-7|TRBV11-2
ASSLGAGQNYEQY
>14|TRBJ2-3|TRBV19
ASSADRGRGTDTQY
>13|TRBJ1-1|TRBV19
ASRPASGDRTEAF
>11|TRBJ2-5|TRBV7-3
ASSLGEVETQY
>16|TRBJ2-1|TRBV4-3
ASSQDLGRTGLLNEQF